This T cell receptor beta chain was observed in a study of T-cell reconstitution after alpha-beta-depleted transplantation in children. V lost 6 bases and J 4 bases, leaving 13 bases between the germline ends. CDR1 and CDR2 (germline): MDHEN, SYDVKM. This CDR3 is 14 amino acids long. For TCRbeta, the library was prepared with unique molecular identifiers. TCRdb used MiXCR to reprocess the PCR reads, holding one entry per CDR3 protein. In the table there are 90,000 to 150,000 distinct CDR3 sequences, about 21% of which are singletons. This clonotype came up many times. Its antigen is still unknown. Study-wide results and caveats: The study reportedly traced alpha-beta T cells about two months after transplant to several hundred expanded graft clones.

The genes are TRBV28 and TRBJ1-5, with D unresolved. Source: PBMCs, mostly from graft donor cells, taken 180 days after TCRalphabeta/CD19-depleted stem cell transplant. The receptor was isolated from a male patient between 2 and 9 years old who had a stem cell transplant for chronic granulomatous disease, so the T cells may come from the graft donor. The CDR3 nucleotides are TGTGCCAGCAGAACCGAGACTGGGAATCAGCCCCAGCATTTT. This codes for CASRTETGNQPQHF.